These T cell receptor beta chains were read from a single sample in a study of blood T cell repertoires in COVID-19. TCRdb keeps only in-frame clones here, not all; method: immunoSEQ multiplex PCR. The data contain 85,000 to 120,000 clones, approximately 90% of them singletons. Sequenced sample: peripheral blood. The receptors were sampled from a woman aged 45-65 years with COVID-19, enrolled during active disease. Each CDR3 is given with its conserved first and last residue. D genes are given only for firm matches. Not every row has a clone size; where given, it reads once, few, many or a size class.

.	TRBJ1-2	12	.	TRBV30	CAWSPGNYGYTF	TGTGCCTGGAGTCCGGGTAACTATGGCTACACCTTC
TRBD1	TRBJ2-7	15	.	TRBV11-2	CASSILQGTTYEQYF	TGTGCCAGCAGCATATTACAGGGGACCACCTACGAGCAGTACTTC
.	TRBJ2-1	11	.	TRBV12-3/TRBV12-4	CASSLEGGEFF	TGTGCCAGCAGTTTAGAGGGGGGGGAGTTCTTC
.	TRBJ1-5	14	.	TRBV2	CASVRETTNQPQHF	TGTGCCAGCGTCCGTGAGACAACCAATCAGCCCCAGCATTTT
.	TRBJ1-1	13	.	TRBV5-5	CASSFVLEHWAFF	TGTGCCAGCAGCTTCGTTCTGGAGCATTGGGCTTTCTTT
TRBD1	TRBJ1-2	16	.	TRBV6-6	CASSYWDRTYRRGYTF	TGTGCCAGCAGTTACTGGGACAGGACTTATCGGAGAGGCTACACCTTC
.	TRBJ2-5	13	.	TRBV7-7	CASTKTTGETQYF	TGTGCCAGCACCAAGACGACAGGAGAGACCCAGTACTTC
TRBD1	TRBJ1-1	12	.	TRBV7-9	CASSATGVRAFF	TGTGCCAGCAGCGCTACAGGGGTTCGAGCTTTCTTT
.	TRBJ2-3	18	.	TRBV5-4	CASSLKGHSRSDTDTQYF	TGTGCCAGCAGCCTTAAGGGGCACAGTCGGTCTGACACAGATACGCAGTATTTT
.	TRBJ1-6	17	.	TRBV4-2	CASSGGVNPTLGSPLHF	TGTGCCAGCAGTGGAGGAGTAAATCCAACCTTAGGTTCACCCCTCCACTTT
TRBD2	TRBJ2-7	14	.	TRBV10-3	CAIGGLAGMYEQYF	TGTGCCATCGGGGGACTAGCGGGGATGTACGAGCAGTACTTC
.	TRBJ1-2	13	few	TRBV5-4	CASSTRGALGYTF	TGTGCCAGCAGCACACGGGGGGCTCTTGGCTACACCTTC
TRBD1	TRBJ2-6	17	once	TRBV7-2	CASRSGTGGSGANVLTF	TGTGCCAGCAGATCCGGGACAGGGGGCTCTGGGGCCAACGTCCTGACTTTC
.	TRBJ1-4	12	.	TRBV2	CASRRVNEKLFF	TGTGCCAGCAGGCGGGTTAATGAAAAACTGTTTTTT
.	TRBJ1-5	14	.	TRBV7-2	CASSLLAANQPQHF	TGTGCCAGCAGCTTACTAGCGGCCAATCAGCCCCAGCATTTT
.	TRBJ1-5	17	few	TRBV7-7	CASSSPRVGTRNQPQHF	TGTGCCAGCAGCTCACCCAGGGTAGGGACACGCAATCAGCCCCAGCATTTT
TRBD2	TRBJ2-1	16	once	TRBV5-1	CASRPGLAGSYNEQFF	TGCGCCAGCAGACCCGGACTAGCGGGGTCTTACAATGAGCAGTTCTTC
TRBD1	TRBJ1-2	14	.	TRBV11-3	CASSDRQGDYGYTF	TGTGCCAGCAGCGATCGACAGGGTGACTATGGCTACACCTTC
.	TRBJ2-1	14	.	TRBV7-9	CASSLPRGDNEQFF	TGTGCCAGCAGCTTACCCAGGGGCGACAATGAGCAGTTCTTC
.	TRBJ2-1	13	.	TRBV5-5	CASSLGPHNEQFF	TGTGCCAGCAGCTTGGGGCCCCACAATGAGCAGTTCTTC
.	TRBJ2-3	15	.	TRBV7-3	CASGVSGAYTDTQYF	TGTGCGAGCGGGGTATCAGGGGCATACACAGATACGCAGTATTTT
.	TRBJ2-5	16	once	TRBV4-1	CASSQEAGTTNTAQYF	TGCGCCAGCAGCCAGGAAGCCGGGACAACAAATACGGCCCAGTACTTC
TRBD1	TRBJ2-2	16	.	TRBV4-1	CASSQVGRGTVGELFF	TGCGCCAGCAGCCAAGTAGGCAGGGGGACGGTCGGGGAGCTGTTTTTT
.	TRBJ1-4	13	.	TRBV19	CATLDTLEEKLFF	TGTGCCACCTTGGACACTCTGGAGGAAAAACTGTTTTTT
TRBD1	TRBJ1-4	15	.	TRBV7-6	CASSPRQGTNEKLFF	TGTGCCAGCAGCCCCCGACAGGGGACTAATGAAAAACTGTTTTTT
TRBD1	TRBJ1-1	14	.	TRBV5-1	CASSWGTAKPEAFF	TGCGCCAGCAGCTGGGGGACAGCTAAACCTGAAGCTTTCTTT
.	TRBJ2-7	13	.	TRBV2	CASSLGLSYEQYF	TGTGCCAGCAGTTTGGGACTGTCCTACGAGCAGTACTTC
.	TRBJ1-2	15	few	TRBV7-9	CASSPLSGLRNGYTF	TGTGCCAGCAGCCCCCTCTCCGGACTTAGGAATGGCTACACCTTC
TRBD1	TRBJ1-1	13	.	TRBV27	CASSATGGTEAFF	TGTGCCAGCAGTGCCACAGGGGGGACTGAAGCTTTCTTT
TRBD1	TRBJ1-4	15	.	TRBV2	CASSPSGGAVEKLFF	TGTGCCAGCAGTCCGTCAGGGGGCGCGGTTGAAAAACTGTTTTTT
TRBD2	TRBJ2-3	15	.	TRBV3-1/TRBV3-2	CASSQRLAGADTQYF	TGTGCCAGCAGCCAAAGACTAGCGGGGGCAGATACGCAGTATTTT
TRBD2	TRBJ2-3	16	once	TRBV7-9	CASSLASGATTDTQYF	TGTGCCAGCAGCTTAGCTAGCGGGGCTACGACAGATACGCAGTATTTT
TRBD1	TRBJ1-1	16	.	TRBV18	CASSRQGQGGSTEAFF	TGTGCCAGCTCCCGACAGGGACAGGGGGGGAGCACTGAAGCTTTCTTT
TRBD2	TRBJ2-7	18	.	TRBV3-1/TRBV3-2	CASSQTYSPSGGGYEQYF	TGTGCCAGCAGCCAAACTTATTCCCCTAGCGGGGGCGGGTACGAGCAGTACTTC
TRBD1	TRBJ2-4	15	.	TRBV6-6	CASSYVGTGGNIQYF	TGTGCCAGCAGTTACGTGGGGACAGGGGGAAACATTCAGTACTTC
.	TRBJ2-2	17	.	TRBV3-1/TRBV3-2	CASSQDLGRSNTGELFF	TGTGCCAGCAGCCAAGATTTGGGCCGATCGAACACCGGGGAGCTGTTTTTT
TRBD1	TRBJ2-6	17	.	TRBV15	CATSGGQGRSGANVLTF	TGTGCCACCAGCGGGGGACAGGGGCGCTCTGGGGCCAACGTCCTGACTTTC
.	TRBJ2-2	15	.	TRBV25-1	CASSASGANTGELFF	TGTGCCAGCAGTGCCTCCGGGGCGAACACCGGGGAGCTGTTTTTT
TRBD2	TRBJ2-7	16	.	TRBV12-5	CASGLVFSGVRIEQYF	TGTGCTAGTGGTTTGGTCTTTAGCGGGGTTCGCATCGAGCAGTACTTC
.	TRBJ2-1	15	.	TRBV5-6	CASSLRDYSYNEQFF	TGTGCCAGCAGCTTGCGGGATTACTCCTACAATGAGCAGTTCTTC